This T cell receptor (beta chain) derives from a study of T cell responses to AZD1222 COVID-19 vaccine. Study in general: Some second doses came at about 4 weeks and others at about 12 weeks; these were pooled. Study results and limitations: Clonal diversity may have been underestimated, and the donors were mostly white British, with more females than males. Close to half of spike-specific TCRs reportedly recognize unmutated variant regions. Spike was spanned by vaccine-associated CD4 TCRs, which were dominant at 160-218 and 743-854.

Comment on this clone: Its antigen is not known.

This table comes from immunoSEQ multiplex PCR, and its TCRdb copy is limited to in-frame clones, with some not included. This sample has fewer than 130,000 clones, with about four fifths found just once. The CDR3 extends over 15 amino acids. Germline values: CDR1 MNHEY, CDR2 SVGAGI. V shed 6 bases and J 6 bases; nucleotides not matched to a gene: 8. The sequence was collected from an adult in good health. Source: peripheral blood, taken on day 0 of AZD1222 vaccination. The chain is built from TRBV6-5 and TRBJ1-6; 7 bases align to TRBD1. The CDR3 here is CASRPVQGTNSPLHF. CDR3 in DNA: TGTGCCAGCAGGCCAGTACAGGGGACTAATTCACCCCTCCACTTT.